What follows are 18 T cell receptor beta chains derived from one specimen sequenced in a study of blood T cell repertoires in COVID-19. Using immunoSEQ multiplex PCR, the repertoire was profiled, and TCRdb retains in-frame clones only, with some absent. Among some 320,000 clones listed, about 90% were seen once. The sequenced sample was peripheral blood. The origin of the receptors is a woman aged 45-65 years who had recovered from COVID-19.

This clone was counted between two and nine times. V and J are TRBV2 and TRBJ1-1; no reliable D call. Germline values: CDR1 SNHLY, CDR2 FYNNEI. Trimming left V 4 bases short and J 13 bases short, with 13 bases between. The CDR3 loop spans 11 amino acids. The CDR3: CASSVGDLVFF. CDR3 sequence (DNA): TGTGCCAGCAGTGTCGGGGATTTGGTTTTCTTT.

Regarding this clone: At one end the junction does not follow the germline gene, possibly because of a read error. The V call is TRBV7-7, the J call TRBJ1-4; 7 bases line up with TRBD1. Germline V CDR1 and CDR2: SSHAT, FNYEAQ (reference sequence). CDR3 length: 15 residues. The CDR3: CASSEHRGTNEKLFF. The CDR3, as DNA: TGTGCTAGCAGCGAACACAGGGGAACTAATGAAAAACTGTTTTTT.

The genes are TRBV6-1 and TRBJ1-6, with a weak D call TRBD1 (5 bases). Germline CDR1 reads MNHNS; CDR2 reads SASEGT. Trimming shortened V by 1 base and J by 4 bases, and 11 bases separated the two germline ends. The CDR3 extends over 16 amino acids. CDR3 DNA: TGTGCCAGCAGTGAAGGGCCAGGGCTTTATAATTCACCCCTCCACTTT. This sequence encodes CASSEGPGLYNSPLHF.

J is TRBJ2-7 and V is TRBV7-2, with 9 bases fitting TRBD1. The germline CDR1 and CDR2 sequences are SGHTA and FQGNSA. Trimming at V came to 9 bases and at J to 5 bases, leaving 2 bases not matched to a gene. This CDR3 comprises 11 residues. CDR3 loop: CASRQGDEQYF. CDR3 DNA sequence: TGTGCCAGTAGACAGGGGGACGAGCAGTACTTC.

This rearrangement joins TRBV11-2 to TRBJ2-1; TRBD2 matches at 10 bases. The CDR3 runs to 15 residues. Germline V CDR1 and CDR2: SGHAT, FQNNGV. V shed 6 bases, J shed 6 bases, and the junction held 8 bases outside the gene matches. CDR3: CASSQRLAGANEQFF. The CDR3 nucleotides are TGTGCCAGCAGTCAAAGACTAGCGGGCGCCAATGAGCAGTTCTTC.

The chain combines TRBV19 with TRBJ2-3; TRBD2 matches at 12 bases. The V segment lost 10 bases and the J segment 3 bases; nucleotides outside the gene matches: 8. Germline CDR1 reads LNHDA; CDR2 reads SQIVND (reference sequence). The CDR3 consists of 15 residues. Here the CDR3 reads CATGKLAGGTDTQYF. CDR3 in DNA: TGTGCCACCGGGAAACTAGCGGGGGGAACAGATACGCAGTATTTT.

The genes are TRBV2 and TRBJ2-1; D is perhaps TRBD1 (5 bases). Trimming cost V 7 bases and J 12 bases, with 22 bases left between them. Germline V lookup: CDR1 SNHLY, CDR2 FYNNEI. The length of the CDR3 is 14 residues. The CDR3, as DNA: TGTGCCAGCACCTTGTCCGGGCAAATCACAGGGCAGTTCTTC. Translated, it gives CASTLSGQITGQFF.

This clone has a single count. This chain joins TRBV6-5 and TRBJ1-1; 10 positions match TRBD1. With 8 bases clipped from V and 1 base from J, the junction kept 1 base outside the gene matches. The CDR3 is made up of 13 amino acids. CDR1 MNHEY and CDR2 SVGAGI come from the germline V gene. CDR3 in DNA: TGTGCCAGCCGGGACAGGGGGAACACTGAAGCTTTCTTT. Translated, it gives CASRDRGNTEAFF.

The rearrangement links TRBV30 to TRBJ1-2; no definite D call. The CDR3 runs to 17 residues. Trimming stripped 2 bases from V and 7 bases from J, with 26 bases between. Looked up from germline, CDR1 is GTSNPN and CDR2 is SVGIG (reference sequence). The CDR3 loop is CAWSPPPLHLPGGGYTF. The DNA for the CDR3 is TGTGCCTGGAGTCCGCCCCCGCTACACCTCCCCGGAGGTGGCTACACCTTC.

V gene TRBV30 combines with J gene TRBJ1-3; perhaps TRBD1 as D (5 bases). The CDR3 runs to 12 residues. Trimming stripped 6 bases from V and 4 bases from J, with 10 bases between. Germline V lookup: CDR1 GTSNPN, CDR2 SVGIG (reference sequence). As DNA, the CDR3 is TGTGCCTGCAGGGTCTCCGGAAACACCATATATTTT. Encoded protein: CACRVSGNTIYF.

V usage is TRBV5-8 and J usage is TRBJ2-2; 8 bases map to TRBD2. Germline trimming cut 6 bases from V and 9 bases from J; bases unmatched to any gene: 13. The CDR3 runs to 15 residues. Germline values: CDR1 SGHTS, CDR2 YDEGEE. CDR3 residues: CASNLGAGVHRELFF. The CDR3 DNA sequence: TGTGCCAGCAACTTAGGAGCGGGAGTTCACAGGGAGCTGTTTTTT.

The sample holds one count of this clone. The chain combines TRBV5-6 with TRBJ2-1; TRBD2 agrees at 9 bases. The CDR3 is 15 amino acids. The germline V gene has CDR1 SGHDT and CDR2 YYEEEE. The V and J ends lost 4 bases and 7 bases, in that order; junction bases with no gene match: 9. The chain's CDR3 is CASSLTSGWGNEQFF. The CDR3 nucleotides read TGTGCCAGCAGCCTGACTAGCGGTTGGGGAAATGAGCAGTTCTTC.

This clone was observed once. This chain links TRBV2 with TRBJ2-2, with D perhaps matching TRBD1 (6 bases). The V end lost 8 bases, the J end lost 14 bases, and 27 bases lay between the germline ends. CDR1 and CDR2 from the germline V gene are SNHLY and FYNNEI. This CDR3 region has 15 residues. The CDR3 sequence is CASGGAGDLLTGLFF. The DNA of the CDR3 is TGTGCCAGCGGTGGGGCAGGGGACCTCCTCACTGGCCTGTTTTTT.

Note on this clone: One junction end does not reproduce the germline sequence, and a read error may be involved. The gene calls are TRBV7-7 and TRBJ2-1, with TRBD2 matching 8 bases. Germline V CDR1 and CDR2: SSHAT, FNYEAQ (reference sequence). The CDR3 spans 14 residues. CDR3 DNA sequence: TGTGCTAGCAGCCAACTAGCGGATTACAATGAGCAGTTCTTC. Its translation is CASSQLADYNEQFF.

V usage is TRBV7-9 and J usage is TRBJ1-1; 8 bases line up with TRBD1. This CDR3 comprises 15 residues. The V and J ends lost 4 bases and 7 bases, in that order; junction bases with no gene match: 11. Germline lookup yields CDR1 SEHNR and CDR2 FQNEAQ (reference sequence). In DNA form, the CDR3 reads TGTGCCAGCAGCTACCCGGACAGGGAAAGGGTTGAAGCTTTCTTT. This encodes CASSYPDRERVEAFF.

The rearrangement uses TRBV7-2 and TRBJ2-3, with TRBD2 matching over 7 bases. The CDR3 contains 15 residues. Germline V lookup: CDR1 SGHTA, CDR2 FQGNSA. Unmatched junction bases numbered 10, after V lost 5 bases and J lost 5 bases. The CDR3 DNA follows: TGTGCCAGCAGCCCCATGGGAGGGTCGGAAGATACGCAGTATTTT. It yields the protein CASSPMGGSEDTQYF.

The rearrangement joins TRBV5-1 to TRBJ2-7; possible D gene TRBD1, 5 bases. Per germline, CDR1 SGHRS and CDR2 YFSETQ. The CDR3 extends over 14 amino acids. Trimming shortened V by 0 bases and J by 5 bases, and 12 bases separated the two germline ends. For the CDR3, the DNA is TGCGCCAGCAGCTTGGGGGGCCAGGGTAACGAGCAGTACTTC. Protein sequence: CASSLGGQGNEQYF.

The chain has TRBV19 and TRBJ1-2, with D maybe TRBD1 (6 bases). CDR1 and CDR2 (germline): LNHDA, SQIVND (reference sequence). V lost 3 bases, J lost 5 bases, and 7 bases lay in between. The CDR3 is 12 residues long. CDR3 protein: CASSMGTYGYTF. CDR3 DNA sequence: TGTGCCAGTAGTATGGGGACATATGGCTACACCTTC.